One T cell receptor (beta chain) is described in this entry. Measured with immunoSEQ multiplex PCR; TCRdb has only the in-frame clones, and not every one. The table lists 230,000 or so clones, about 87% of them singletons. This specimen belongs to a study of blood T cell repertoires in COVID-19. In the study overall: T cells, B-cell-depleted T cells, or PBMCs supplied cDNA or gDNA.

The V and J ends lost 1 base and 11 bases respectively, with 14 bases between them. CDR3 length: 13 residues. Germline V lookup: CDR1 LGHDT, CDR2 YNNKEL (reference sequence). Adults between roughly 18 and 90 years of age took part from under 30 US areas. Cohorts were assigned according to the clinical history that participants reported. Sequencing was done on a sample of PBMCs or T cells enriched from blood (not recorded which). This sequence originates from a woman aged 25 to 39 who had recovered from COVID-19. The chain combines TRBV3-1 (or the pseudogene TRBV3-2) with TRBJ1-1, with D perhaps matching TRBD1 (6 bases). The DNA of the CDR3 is TGTGCCAGCAGCCAAGCCGACAGGTCTGGGGCTTTCTTT. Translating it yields CASSQADRSGAFF.